Listed below are T cell receptor beta chains from one sample, sequenced in a study of cytomegalovirus exposure and HLA in healthy donors. Measured with immunoSEQ multiplex PCR; TCRdb has only the in-frame clones, and not every one. The table has 170,000 or so clones, 75% to 85% seen once; the top ten hold 0.65% to 0.75%. Material: PBMCs. The receptors were sampled from a boy between 10 and 17 years old in good health and CMV-seronegative. CDR3s include the opening cysteine and the closing phenylalanine or tryptophan. D genes are given only for firm matches. The size of a clone is reported for some rows only, either as once, few or many, or as a class for expanded clones.

d_call	cdr3_length	clone_size	v_call	j_call	cdr3_nt	cdr3_aa
.	13	.	TRBV5-1	TRBJ1-1	TGCGCCAGCAGCGCGGACAAGAACACTGAAGCTTTCTTT	CASSADKNTEAFF
TRBD1	15	.	TRBV7-9	TRBJ1-4	TGTGCCAGCAGCTTAGATCCCTCAGGGGGTGAAAAACTGTTTTTT	CASSLDPSGGEKLFF
TRBD1	18	.	TRBV9	TRBJ2-7	TGTGCCAGCAGCGTAGCGGCGGAGGGACAGGGGTTCTCCTACGAGCAGTACTTC	CASSVAAEGQGFSYEQYF
.	18	.	TRBV9	TRBJ2-5	TGTGCCAGCAGCGCGCAACCTCGGGACACCTATTCTCTAGAGACCCAGTACTTC	CASSAQPRDTYSLETQYF
.	16	few	TRBV5-1	TRBJ1-2	TGCGCCAGCAGCTCCGACCAGGAAGCATTCAACTATGGCTACACCTTC	CASSSDQEAFNYGYTF
.	14	.	TRBV5-4	TRBJ1-1	TGTGCCAGCAGCTCCGTGAGGTCGAACACTGAAGCTTTCTTT	CASSSVRSNTEAFF
.	14	.	TRBV7-2	TRBJ2-7	TGTGCCAGCAGACGCGCGGCCACAGGATACGAGCAGTACTTC	CASRRAATGYEQYF
TRBD1	14	.	TRBV7-9	TRBJ1-1	TGTGCCAGCATGCAAGGGGGCGTGAATACTGAAGCTTTCTTT	CASMQGGVNTEAFF
.	13	once	TRBV19	TRBJ1-1	TGTGCCAGTAGTCCGCGGGGGGCGGATGAAGCTTTCTTT	CASSPRGADEAFF
.	14	few	TRBV5-8	TRBJ1-1	TGTGCCAGCAGCTTAACCGACAGGAACACTGAAGCTTTCTTT	CASSLTDRNTEAFF
.	13	few	TRBV2	TRBJ2-7	TGTGCCAGCAGGCCCACAGTTCCCTACGAGCAGTACTTC	CASRPTVPYEQYF
TRBD1	13	.	TRBV23-1	TRBJ2-3	TGCGCCAGCAGTCAATCGCGAAGGGGGCGTATATATTTT	CASSQSRRGRIYF
.	13	.	TRBV30	TRBJ2-2	TGTGCCTGGAGTGTAAGCAGGGCCGGGGAGCTGTTTTTT	CAWSVSRAGELFF
.	18	.	TRBV23-1	TRBJ2-7	TGCGCCAGCAGTCAATCGGAGGGGCCGACAGGGAGCCCCTACGAGCAGTACTTC	CASSQSEGPTGSPYEQYF
TRBD1	13	once	TRBV10-3	TRBJ1-5	TGTGCCATTGGGGACAGTGGGAGTCAGCCCCAGCATTTT	CAIGDSGSQPQHF
TRBD1	13	once	TRBV6-5	TRBJ2-7	TGTGCCAGCCGACAGGGTAGAGAAAACGAGCAGTACTTC	CASRQGRENEQYF
.	15	few	TRBV29-1	TRBJ1-1	TGCTCTACGTGGGGGCTGAAAACTGGGAACACTGAAGCTTTCTTT	CSTWGLKTGNTEAFF
TRBD1	18	.	TRBV27	TRBJ1-5	TGTGCCAGCAGTGCGAGATCGACAGGGCCTTATAGCAATCAGCCCCAGCATTTT	CASSARSTGPYSNQPQHF
.	13	.	TRBV29-1	TRBJ1-2	TGCAGCGTTGTCCAGGGTCCCGCGGAAGGCTACACCTTC	CSVVQGPAEGYTF
TRBD1	17	.	TRBV19	TRBJ2-6	TGTGCCAGTAGTATAGGGACAGGTTTATCCGGGGCCAACGTCCTGACTTTC	CASSIGTGLSGANVLTF
TRBD1	14	.	TRBV10-3	TRBJ1-2	TGTGCCACCGGCTCCGGGACAGGGTTATCGAGCTACACCTTC	CATGSGTGLSSYTF
TRBD1	16	.	TRBV30	TRBJ2-7	TGTGCCTGGAGTGTAGCAGGGACAGGTCAATCCTACGAGCAGTACTTC	CAWSVAGTGQSYEQYF
.	16	.	TRBV5-1	TRBJ2-1	TGCGCCAGCAGCTTGAGCCACAGTTTCTCCTACAATGAGCAGTTCTTC	CASSLSHSFSYNEQFF
.	15	.	TRBV28	TRBJ1-1	TGTGCCAGCAGTTTATGGGCAGGAATGAACACTGAAGCTTTCTTT	CASSLWAGMNTEAFF
.	14	.	TRBV30	TRBJ2-7	TGTGCCTGGAGGGTAGCCGGGGGGCCTAACGAGCAGTACTTC	CAWRVAGGPNEQYF
TRBD1	16	.	TRBV5-1	TRBJ2-7	TGCGCCAGCAGCCATAATCCGGGACAGGACTCCTACGAGCAGTACTTC	CASSHNPGQDSYEQYF
.	12	.	TRBV19	TRBJ2-7	TGTGCCAGTAGTATAGGAGGAGGCGATCGGTACTTC	CASSIGGGDRYF
.	14	.	TRBV4-1	TRBJ1-1	TGCGCCAGCAGTTTCCGACAGAGGAACACTGAAGCTTTCTTT	CASSFRQRNTEAFF
TRBD2	14	once	TRBV6-5	TRBJ2-5	TGTGCCAGCAGGGCGGGAGGGCCCCTAGGGACCCAGTACTTC	CASRAGGPLGTQYF
.	15	.	TRBV18	TRBJ1-2	TGTGCCAGCTCACCAGGGGAGGCACACAACTATGGCTACACCTTC	CASSPGEAHNYGYTF
TRBD2	19	.	TRBV4-3	TRBJ2-1	TGCGCCAGCAGCCAAGTTCCCGTTACTAGCGGGAGGGCCGTGGTTGAGCAGTTCTTC	CASSQVPVTSGRAVVEQFF
TRBD2	17	.	TRBV9	TRBJ2-7	TGTGCCAGCAGCGGACCTCTAGCGGGAGGGGATTTCTACGAGCAGTACTTC	CASSGPLAGGDFYEQYF
.	14	.	TRBV4-2	TRBJ1-1	TGTGCCAGCAGCCAAGTCAGGGCGAACACTGAAGCTTTCTTT	CASSQVRANTEAFF
TRBD1	15	.	TRBV30	TRBJ2-7	TGTGCCTGGAGTCCCGGGGACAGGGGGACCTACGAGCAGTACTTC	CAWSPGDRGTYEQYF
TRBD1	14	.	TRBV11-3	TRBJ2-1	TGTGCCAGCAGCCAGGGACAGGGGGGCGATGAGCAGTTCTTC	CASSQGQGGDEQFF
.	18	once	TRBV9	TRBJ1-2	TGTGCCAGCAGCGCCGGGGAGGCGGGACGCCCAAAAAACTATGGCTACACCTTC	CASSAGEAGRPKNYGYTF
TRBD1	15	few	TRBV7-2	TRBJ2-7	TGTGCCAGCAGCCGGGACAGGGGGCTTTCCTACGAGCAGTACTTC	CASSRDRGLSYEQYF
.	12	.	TRBV29-1	TRBJ1-1	TGCAGCGTTGATGGGTCGGAGCGTGAAGCTTTCTTT	CSVDGSEREAFF
TRBD2	14	once	TRBV19	TRBJ2-1	TGTGCCAGTATGACTAGCGGATACTACAATGAGCAGTTCTTC	CASMTSGYYNEQFF
TRBD1	14	few	TRBV19	TRBJ1-2	TGTGCCAGTAGCAGTGCAGGGGGCAGCTATGGCTACACCTTC	CASSSAGGSYGYTF
TRBD2	14	once	TRBV6-1	TRBJ2-1	TGTGCCAGCACCAACGGGAGGGGGGCTGGTGAGCAGTTCTTC	CASTNGRGAGEQFF
TRBD1	16	.	TRBV27	TRBJ1-2	TGTGCCAGCAGTCCACCAGGGACAGGATCCAACTATGGCTACACCTTC	CASSPPGTGSNYGYTF
.	12	.	TRBV14	TRBJ2-2	TGTGCCAGCAGCCCAGCCGACAGGGAGCTGTTTTTT	CASSPADRELFF
TRBD1	12	.	TRBV11-2	TRBJ1-4	TGTGCCAGCAGCACAGGGACAGGCAAACTGTTTTTT	CASSTGTGKLFF
.	13	.	TRBV29-1	TRBJ2-1	TGCAGCGGTGAGGAGAGTCGAGCCAATGAGCAGTTCTTC	CSGEESRANEQFF
TRBD1	13	.	TRBV30	TRBJ1-1	TGTGCCTGGACAACAGGGGCGAACACTGAAGCTTTCTTT	CAWTTGANTEAFF
.	11	.	TRBV20-1	TRBJ1-4	TGCAGTGCTAGAGACACAACGAAACTGTTTTTT	CSARDTTKLFF
.	13	.	TRBV14	TRBJ2-3	TGTGCCAGCAGCCCAAACCGCGGGGATACGCAGTATTTT	CASSPNRGDTQYF
TRBD1	14	.	TRBV9	TRBJ2-7	TGTGCCAGCAGAGACAGGGAGACCCAGTACGAGCAGTACTTC	CASRDRETQYEQYF
TRBD1	15	.	TRBV5-4	TRBJ1-2	TGTGCCAGCAGCTTGGGCGGACAGGCTATGGGGGGCTACACCTTC	CASSLGGQAMGGYTF
.	19	few	TRBV19	TRBJ1-2	TGTGCCAGTAGTATAGGAGGAATTCCGGGGGGGCGGATCAACTATGGCTACACCTTC	CASSIGGIPGGRINYGYTF
.	17	.	TRBV4-1	TRBJ1-3	TGCGCCAGCAGCCAAGATCCGGTCTTCTACTCTGGAAACACCATATATTTT	CASSQDPVFYSGNTIYF
TRBD2	16	few	TRBV10-2	TRBJ2-7	TGCGCCAGCAGCCCCGGACTAGCGGGGATCTCCTACGAGCAGTACTTC	CASSPGLAGISYEQYF